These T cell receptor beta chains were read from a single sample in a study of blood T cell repertoires in COVID-19. Assay: immunoSEQ multiplex PCR; the TCRdb copy retains only in-frame clones and omits some. The sample consists of about 64,000 clones, just over 85% of them appearing once. What was sequenced was peripheral blood. The origin of the receptors is a man aged 45-60 years with active COVID-19. Both conserved end residues are part of each CDR3. The order of the fields is J gene, clone size, D gene, V gene, CDR3 DNA, CDR3 protein. The D gene is left open where the match is weak. Only part of the rows carry a size: once, few, many, or a class if the clone is expanded.

j_call: TRBJ2-2
clone_size: NA
d_call: NA
v_call: TRBV11-2
cdr3_nt: TGTGCCAGCAGCTTTCGGAGGATTGGGACCGGGGAGCTGTTTTTT
cdr3_aa: CASSFRRIGTGELFF

j_call: TRBJ1-2
clone_size: once
d_call: NA
v_call: TRBV5-8
cdr3_nt: TGTGCCAGCAGCTTGGACGTAGAGGATGGCTACACCTTC
cdr3_aa: CASSLDVEDGYTF

j_call: TRBJ1-5
clone_size: NA
d_call: NA
v_call: TRBV9
cdr3_nt: TGTGCCAGCAGCGTAGGCTGGGGGGGGGACCAGCCCCAGCATTTT
cdr3_aa: CASSVGWGGDQPQHF

j_call: TRBJ2-4
clone_size: once
d_call: NA
v_call: TRBV2
cdr3_nt: TGTGCCAACGTTGGGGGCAGGGCAGCCAAAAACATTCAGTACTTC
cdr3_aa: CANVGGRAAKNIQYF

j_call: TRBJ2-7
clone_size: NA
d_call: TRBD1
v_call: TRBV7-9
cdr3_nt: TGTGCCAGCAGCCCTCGACAGGGGCCTTTCGAGCAGTACTTC
cdr3_aa: CASSPRQGPFEQYF

j_call: TRBJ1-1
clone_size: NA
d_call: NA
v_call: TRBV28
cdr3_nt: TGTGCCAGCACCCTCGGGGGGGAGACTGAAGCTTTCTTT
cdr3_aa: CASTLGGETEAFF

j_call: TRBJ1-5
clone_size: NA
d_call: NA
v_call: TRBV6-6
cdr3_nt: TGTGCCAGCAGACCCGGAAGGGAGACGCGGCAGCCCCAGCATTTT
cdr3_aa: CASRPGRETRQPQHF

j_call: TRBJ2-7
clone_size: NA
d_call: TRBD2
v_call: TRBV3-1/TRBV3-2
cdr3_nt: TGTGCCAGCAGCCAAGGGGCTAGCGGGGGGAGCGAGCAGTACTTC
cdr3_aa: CASSQGASGGSEQYF

j_call: TRBJ2-7
clone_size: NA
d_call: TRBD2
v_call: TRBV7-6
cdr3_nt: TGTGCCAGCAGCTCGGGGACTAGCGGGGATCTCCACGAGCAGTACTTC
cdr3_aa: CASSSGTSGDLHEQYF

j_call: TRBJ2-3
clone_size: NA
d_call: NA
v_call: TRBV15
cdr3_nt: TGTGCCACCAGCAGAGATACGGCAGGGGTAGATACGCAGTATTTT
cdr3_aa: CATSRDTAGVDTQYF

j_call: TRBJ2-3
clone_size: NA
d_call: NA
v_call: TRBV9
cdr3_nt: TGTGCCAGCAGCGTAGATCAGCGTACTAGCACAGATACGCAGTATTTT
cdr3_aa: CASSVDQRTSTDTQYF

j_call: TRBJ1-1
clone_size: NA
d_call: TRBD1
v_call: TRBV29-1
cdr3_nt: TGCAGCGTTGCCACAGGGGGCAGCACTGAAGCTTTCTTT
cdr3_aa: CSVATGGSTEAFF

j_call: TRBJ1-6
clone_size: NA
d_call: NA
v_call: TRBV30
cdr3_nt: TGTGCCGTCACAGGTATAGGCTCTGCACCCCTCCACTTT
cdr3_aa: CAVTGIGSAPLHF

j_call: TRBJ1-2
clone_size: NA
d_call: TRBD1
v_call: TRBV19
cdr3_nt: TGTGCCAGTAGTATACCCGGACAGGGAGAATATGGCTACACCTTC
cdr3_aa: CASSIPGQGEYGYTF

j_call: TRBJ1-1
clone_size: NA
d_call: TRBD1
v_call: TRBV7-3
cdr3_nt: TGTGCCAGCAGTTCCGGGACAGACACTGAAGCTTTCTTT
cdr3_aa: CASSSGTDTEAFF

j_call: TRBJ1-1
clone_size: NA
d_call: TRBD1
v_call: TRBV4-2
cdr3_nt: TGTGCCAGCAGCCAAGATAGAACAGGGGGCAGTGGAGCTTTCTTT
cdr3_aa: CASSQDRTGGSGAFF

j_call: TRBJ2-1
clone_size: NA
d_call: TRBD2
v_call: TRBV5-4
cdr3_nt: TGTGCCAGCAGTGCGGGGGGGCCGTCCAATGAGCAGTTCTTC
cdr3_aa: CASSAGGPSNEQFF

j_call: TRBJ2-7
clone_size: NA
d_call: NA
v_call: TRBV5-1
cdr3_nt: TGCGCCAGCAGCCATAGCTCCTACGAGCAGTACTTC
cdr3_aa: CASSHSSYEQYF

j_call: TRBJ2-3
clone_size: NA
d_call: TRBD2
v_call: TRBV6-5
cdr3_nt: TGTGCCATCGAGATGCGGGGGGGAAATACGCAGTATTTT
cdr3_aa: CAIEMRGGNTQYF

j_call: TRBJ2-5
clone_size: NA
d_call: NA
v_call: TRBV6-5
cdr3_nt: TGTGCCAGCACCAGGGACTCCAACGGGGAGACCCAGTACTTC
cdr3_aa: CASTRDSNGETQYF

j_call: TRBJ2-7
clone_size: NA
d_call: TRBD1
v_call: TRBV19
cdr3_nt: TGTGCCAGTAGCGCACAGGGGACACTTTCCTACGAGCAGTACTTC
cdr3_aa: CASSAQGTLSYEQYF

j_call: TRBJ2-5
clone_size: NA
d_call: TRBD1
v_call: TRBV14
cdr3_nt: TGTGCCAGCAGCCAGAACAGGGGCCAAGAGACCCAGTACTTC
cdr3_aa: CASSQNRGQETQYF

j_call: TRBJ1-2
clone_size: NA
d_call: NA
v_call: TRBV6-5
cdr3_nt: TGTGCCAGCAGTTACCAGGGGCGAGTTGGCTACACCTTC
cdr3_aa: CASSYQGRVGYTF

j_call: TRBJ2-5
clone_size: NA
d_call: TRBD2
v_call: TRBV5-5
cdr3_nt: TGTGCCAGCAGCTTGAAGGTAGCGGGGGAGACCCAGTACTTC
cdr3_aa: CASSLKVAGETQYF

j_call: TRBJ1-2
clone_size: NA
d_call: TRBD1
v_call: TRBV4-2
cdr3_nt: TGTGCCAGCAGCCATTCCGGACAGGGTTATGGCTACACCTTC
cdr3_aa: CASSHSGQGYGYTF

j_call: TRBJ1-6
clone_size: NA
d_call: NA
v_call: TRBV18
cdr3_nt: TGTGCCAGCTCACCGGGTCGGCGGAACGGGAATTCACCCCTCCACTTT
cdr3_aa: CASSPGRRNGNSPLHF

j_call: TRBJ1-1
clone_size: NA
d_call: TRBD1
v_call: TRBV6-5
cdr3_nt: TGTGCCAGCAGTTACTCCGACAGGGACGGCATGGAAGCTTTCTTT
cdr3_aa: CASSYSDRDGMEAFF

j_call: TRBJ2-2
clone_size: NA
d_call: NA
v_call: TRBV19
cdr3_nt: TGTGCCAGTAGCGCTAGGGGAAGCGGGGAGCTGTTTTTT
cdr3_aa: CASSARGSGELFF

j_call: TRBJ2-3
clone_size: once
d_call: TRBD2
v_call: TRBV3-1/TRBV3-2
cdr3_nt: TGTGCCAGCAGCCTCGACAGCGGGGGGGGCACAGATACGCAGTATTTT
cdr3_aa: CASSLDSGGGTDTQYF

j_call: TRBJ1-3
clone_size: NA
d_call: TRBD1
v_call: TRBV5-4
cdr3_nt: TGTGCCAGCAGCTTGGGACAGGGGGGAGTCGGTGGAAACACCATATATTTT
cdr3_aa: CASSLGQGGVGGNTIYF

j_call: TRBJ1-1
clone_size: NA
d_call: TRBD1
v_call: TRBV18
cdr3_nt: TGTGCCAGCTCCCCGGCGGGACAGGGGGACGTGAACACTGAAGCTTTCTTT
cdr3_aa: CASSPAGQGDVNTEAFF

j_call: TRBJ2-5
clone_size: NA
d_call: NA
v_call: TRBV3-1/TRBV3-2
cdr3_nt: TGTGCCAGCAGCCAAGACCAGGATGATAAGGCCCAGTACTTC
cdr3_aa: CASSQDQDDKAQYF

j_call: TRBJ2-1
clone_size: NA
d_call: TRBD2
v_call: TRBV7-2
cdr3_nt: TGTGCCAGCAGCGTTAGACTAGCGGGAGACAACAATGAGCAGTTCTTC
cdr3_aa: CASSVRLAGDNNEQFF

j_call: TRBJ2-6
clone_size: NA
d_call: TRBD1
v_call: TRBV3-1/TRBV3-2
cdr3_nt: TGTGCCAGCAGCCACAGAAGACAGGGCTCTGGGGCCAACGTCCTGACTTTC
cdr3_aa: CASSHRRQGSGANVLTF

j_call: TRBJ1-2
clone_size: NA
d_call: TRBD1
v_call: TRBV20-1
cdr3_nt: TGCAGTGCTATTGACAGGGGCATGCTAGATGGCTACACCTTC
cdr3_aa: CSAIDRGMLDGYTF

j_call: TRBJ2-1
clone_size: NA
d_call: NA
v_call: TRBV30
cdr3_nt: TGTGCCTGGAGTCGCGATTACAATGAGCAGTTCTTC
cdr3_aa: CAWSRDYNEQFF

j_call: TRBJ1-4
clone_size: NA
d_call: TRBD1
v_call: TRBV10-1
cdr3_nt: TGCGCCAGCAGCGACTCCGGGACAGGGAATGAAAAACTGTTTTTT
cdr3_aa: CASSDSGTGNEKLFF

j_call: TRBJ2-7
clone_size: once
d_call: TRBD1
v_call: TRBV5-1
cdr3_nt: TGCGCCAGCAGCTTGAACAGGGGTACCTACGAGCAGTACTTC
cdr3_aa: CASSLNRGTYEQYF

j_call: TRBJ2-2
clone_size: NA
d_call: TRBD2
v_call: TRBV27
cdr3_nt: TGTGCCAGCAGTTTATTTGCGGGAGTGGCGAACACCGGGGAGCTGTTTTTT
cdr3_aa: CASSLFAGVANTGELFF

j_call: TRBJ2-3
clone_size: NA
d_call: NA
v_call: TRBV5-1
cdr3_nt: TGCGCCAGCAGCTTATCGGCGGGGGCGGTTAATAACACAGATACGCAGTATTTT
cdr3_aa: CASSLSAGAVNNTDTQYF

j_call: TRBJ1-5
clone_size: NA
d_call: TRBD1
v_call: TRBV5-4
cdr3_nt: TGTGCCAGCAGCTTGGCTTTGGTGGACAGGGATCAGCCCCAGCATTTT
cdr3_aa: CASSLALVDRDQPQHF

j_call: TRBJ1-1
clone_size: NA
d_call: TRBD1
v_call: TRBV19
cdr3_nt: TGTGCCAGTAGTGGGGGACAGGGGGTGCCGAACACTGAAGCTTTCTTT
cdr3_aa: CASSGGQGVPNTEAFF

j_call: TRBJ1-6
clone_size: NA
d_call: TRBD1
v_call: TRBV15
cdr3_nt: TGTGCCACCTCGACAGGGAGCGATAATTCACCCCTCCACTTT
cdr3_aa: CATSTGSDNSPLHF

j_call: TRBJ2-3
clone_size: NA
d_call: TRBD2
v_call: TRBV4-3
cdr3_nt: TGCGCCAGCAGCCAAGATCCGGCGGGAGGGGCAGTAGATACGCAGTATTTT
cdr3_aa: CASSQDPAGGAVDTQYF

j_call: TRBJ1-4
clone_size: NA
d_call: NA
v_call: TRBV30
cdr3_nt: TGTGCCTGTGGGCAGGGAGGAGAAAAACTGTTTTTT
cdr3_aa: CACGQGGEKLFF

j_call: TRBJ2-1
clone_size: NA
d_call: NA
v_call: TRBV27
cdr3_nt: TGTGCCAGTGGACCCGGACAGAAACCTTACAATGAGCAGTTCTTC
cdr3_aa: CASGPGQKPYNEQFF

j_call: TRBJ1-2
clone_size: NA
d_call: NA
v_call: TRBV28
cdr3_nt: TGTGCCAGCAGTTTGTCCAGAGGCGACTATGGCTACACCTTC
cdr3_aa: CASSLSRGDYGYTF

j_call: TRBJ1-5
clone_size: NA
d_call: TRBD1
v_call: TRBV2
cdr3_nt: TGTGCCAGCAGGCAGGGGGCTCAGCCCCAGCATTTT
cdr3_aa: CASRQGAQPQHF

j_call: TRBJ2-3
clone_size: NA
d_call: TRBD2
v_call: TRBV6-6
cdr3_nt: TGTGCCAGCAGTTCTGCTAGCGGGAGTGGGGCAGATACGCAGTATTTT
cdr3_aa: CASSSASGSGADTQYF

j_call: TRBJ2-1
clone_size: NA
d_call: TRBD1
v_call: TRBV7-9
cdr3_nt: TGTGCCAGCAGCCCCAACCGAAGACAGGGAACCTACAATGAGCAGTTCTTC
cdr3_aa: CASSPNRRQGTYNEQFF

j_call: TRBJ2-7
clone_size: NA
d_call: TRBD2
v_call: TRBV11-2
cdr3_nt: TGTGCCAGCAGCTTAGCAGGACTAGCGGGGGACTCCTACGAGCAGTACTTC
cdr3_aa: CASSLAGLAGDSYEQYF

j_call: TRBJ2-7
clone_size: NA
d_call: NA
v_call: TRBV5-8
cdr3_nt: TGTGCCAGCAGCTTGGGGCAGGTAGGCTACGAGCAGTACTTC
cdr3_aa: CASSLGQVGYEQYF

j_call: TRBJ1-4
clone_size: NA
d_call: TRBD1
v_call: TRBV5-1
cdr3_nt: TGCGCCAGCGGACAGGGGAGGGAAAAACTGTTTTTT
cdr3_aa: CASGQGREKLFF

j_call: TRBJ1-3
clone_size: NA
d_call: NA
v_call: TRBV30
cdr3_nt: TGTGCCTGGACCGTCGAGATTGGAAACACCATATATTTT
cdr3_aa: CAWTVEIGNTIYF

j_call: TRBJ2-6
clone_size: NA
d_call: NA
v_call: TRBV9
cdr3_nt: TGTGCCAGCAGCGAGGGGCCAGGGATAACATGGGCCAACGTCCTGACTTTC
cdr3_aa: CASSEGPGITWANVLTF

j_call: TRBJ1-2
clone_size: NA
d_call: NA
v_call: TRBV28
cdr3_nt: TGTGCCAGCAGTCCCGGGCCGGAGAACAGGGTTTCTAACTATGGCTACACCTTC
cdr3_aa: CASSPGPENRVSNYGYTF